The 25 T cell receptor beta chains given below trace back to one sample, sequenced in a study of blood T cells in healthy people across ages (dated by TCRdb to between 2015 and 2017). Library generation was performed with 5' RACE. The instrument given in TCRdb is Illumina HiSeq 2500. A second about 7 to 11 cycle PCR used a sample-barcoded 5' primer and a J-beta primer mix. In-frame beta chains were kept once TCRdb had trimmed the public reads at Q25 with fastp and called clones with MiXCR. Records with the same CDR3 protein are collapsed into one entry carrying the most frequent genes and DNA. For this sample there are 1.5 million to 2 million distinct CDR3 sequences; about 30% appear just once. The ten top clones hold about 7.7% of the sample. Sequenced sample: blood. These receptors came from a woman aged 25 to 39 in good health.

The sample holds a few counts of this clonotype. This chain uses TRBV12-3 or TRBV12-4 with TRBJ1-4; the D is unclear. The CDR3 length is 14 residues. The V end lost 9 bases, the J end lost 5 bases, and 16 bases lay between the germline ends. The CDR3 spells CASTYRALNEKLFF. The DNA of the CDR3 is TGTGCCAGTACTTACCGGGCCTTGAATGAAAAACTGTTTTTT.

This clonotype turned up a few times. This chain joins TRBV6-7 and TRBJ1-2; tentative D call: TRBD1 (5 bases). TRBV6-7 belongs to the ORF category, with a function that is uncertain. V lost 3 bases to trimming and J lost 6 bases, with 8 bases between them. CDR3 size: 12 residues. CDR3 amino acids: CASSYTGHGYTF. CDR3 nucleotide sequence: TGTGCCAGCAGTTATACGGGACATGGCTACACCTTC.

The V gene is TRBV5-5, the J gene TRBJ2-1; perhaps D is TRBD1 or TRBD2 (5 bases each). With 5 bases removed from V and 0 bases from J, the gap between germline ends came to 15 bases. CDR1 and CDR2 (germline): SGHKS, YYEKEE (reference sequence). The CDR3 loop spans 16 amino acids. CDR3 bases: TGTGCCAGCAGGTATGAGGGGAGTAGCTCCTACAATGAGCAGTTCTTC. Translation: CASRYEGSSSYNEQFF.

V and J are TRBV5-6 and TRBJ1-2, with D possibly being TRBD1 (5 bases). Trimming cost V 2 bases and J 8 bases, with 13 bases left between them. CDR1 and CDR2 (germline): SGHDT, YYEEEE. The CDR3 extends over 13 amino acids. CDR3 region: CASSFSGPSGYTF. CDR3 bases: TGTGCCAGCAGCTTTTCGGGACCCTCCGGCTACACCTTC.

The sample holds many counts of this clonotype. The rearrangement uses TRBV15 and TRBJ1-6; D unresolved. The CDR3 has 15 residues. Germline V gives CDR1 LNHNV, CDR2 YYDKDF (reference sequence). V shed 0 bases and J shed 8 bases, with 11 bases lying between them. This CDR3 reads CATSRDQARDSPLHF. CDR3 bases: TGTGCCACCAGCAGAGACCAGGCGAGAGATTCACCCCTCCACTTT.

This clonotype was detected a few times. The chain links TRBV28 to TRBJ1-2; 9 nucleotides agree with TRBD1. Germline-derived CDR1 and CDR2 are MDHEN and SYDVKM. The CDR3 is 14 amino acids. V shed 4 bases, J shed 3 bases, and the junction held 3 bases outside the gene matches. The CDR3 is CASSSQGAYYGYTF. The CDR3 nucleotides are TGTGCCAGCAGTTCACAGGGGGCCTACTATGGCTACACCTTC.

There are a few counts of this clonotype. The J gene is TRBJ1-2, the V gene TRBV5-1, with 7 bases aligning to TRBD1. Germline values: CDR1 SGHRS, CDR2 YFSETQ. The V and J ends lost 0 bases and 6 bases, in that order; junction bases with no gene match: 11. CDR3 length: 16 residues. CDR3 DNA sequence: TGCGCCAGCAGCTTGGACCCGGGACAGACCTACCATGGCTACACCTTC. It translates to CASSLDPGQTYHGYTF.

This clonotype was recorded at least ten times. The rearrangement uses TRBV20-1 and TRBJ2-7; 14 bases map to TRBD2. The ends lost 5 bases at V and 1 base at J; junction bases unmatched: 4. Germline V gene data show CDR1 as DFQATT and CDR2 as SNEGSKA (reference sequence). CDR3 size: 15 residues. CDR3 sequence: CSALRTSGGSYEQYF. The CDR3 DNA follows: TGCAGTGCTCTCCGGACTAGCGGGGGGTCCTACGAGCAGTACTTC.

This clonotype showed up many times. This chain connects TRBV11-2 to TRBJ2-5; 7 nucleotides agree with TRBD2. Germline CDR1 SGHAT, CDR2 FQNNGV. The CDR3 has 13 amino acids. V shed 0 bases and J 8 bases; nucleotides not matched to a gene: 3. CDR3 DNA: TGTGCCAGCAGCTTAGATCTAGCGGTAACCCAGTACTTC. Translated: CASSLDLAVTQYF.

This clonotype occurred a few times. The rearrangement joins TRBV6-4 to TRBJ2-3, with 10 bases aligning to TRBD1. The CDR3 consists of 16 residues. The J segment lost 3 bases and the V segment lost 7 bases, leaving 10 bases of the junction unmatched. Germline V lookup: CDR1 MRHNA, CDR2 SNTAGT. The CDR3 is CASKPQGQGMTDTQYF. The DNA of the CDR3 is TGTGCCAGCAAACCCCAGGGACAGGGGATGACAGATACGCAGTATTTT.

The chain recombines TRBV6-6 with TRBJ1-5; no definite D call. Trimming took off 5 bases at V and 0 bases at J, with 14 bases between the two ends. Germline CDR1 MNHNY, CDR2 SVGAGI (reference sequence). The CDR3 runs 16 residues. CDR3 loop: CASSPSTRYSNQPQHF. The CDR3 coding sequence is TGTGCCAGCAGTCCTTCAACAAGGTATAGCAATCAGCCCCAGCATTTT.

The gene calls are TRBV4-3 and TRBJ2-1; 10 nucleotides agree with TRBD2. CDR1 and CDR2 from the germline V gene are LGHNA and YSLEER. The CDR3 runs to 19 residues. Trimming at V came to 5 bases and at J to 7 bases, leaving 20 bases not matched to a gene. CDR3 protein: CASSLYGGTSSGSANEQFF. CDR3 nucleotide sequence: TGCGCCAGCAGCTTATATGGGGGGACCTCTAGCGGGAGTGCGAATGAGCAGTTCTTC.

The chain uses TRBV20-1 and TRBJ2-4; the match to TRBD2 covers 9 bases. Trimming took 6 bases from V and 6 from J; bases not matched to a gene: 9. Looked up from germline, CDR1 is DFQATT and CDR2 is SNEGSKA (reference sequence). The CDR3 has 14 residues. The CDR3 DNA sequence: TGCAGTGCCGTGTTGAGCGGGAGGAGAAACATTCAGTACTTC. The encoded protein is CSAVLSGRRNIQYF.

This clonotype has only a few counts. This chain uses TRBV11-2 with TRBJ2-5, with unresolved D. CDR3 length equals 15 residues. V lost 5 bases, J lost 7 bases, and 20 bases lay in between. CDR1 SGHAT and CDR2 FQNNGV come from the germline V gene. CDR3 sequence (DNA): TGTGCCAGCAGCCCCCCGGATGGTAGCAAGCGGACCCAGTACTTC. Protein: CASSPPDGSKRTQYF.

The CDR3 reads CASSLAQGSNTGELFF. CDR3 nucleotides: TGTGCCAGCAGCTTAGCGCAGGGTTCGAACACCGGGGAGCTGTTTTTT. This sequence joins TRBV7-2 and TRBJ2-2; D may be TRBD1 (5 bases). The CDR3 is made up of 16 amino acids. Germline V CDR1 and CDR2: SGHTA, FQGNSA. Trimming stripped 0 bases from V and 0 bases from J, with 8 bases between.

V usage is TRBV20-1 and J usage is TRBJ2-5, with 10 bases identical to TRBD2. V trimming: 6 bases; J trimming: 0 bases; junction bases outside the gene matches: 10. Germline-derived CDR1 and CDR2 are DFQATT and SNEGSKA (reference sequence). CDR3 length: 16 residues. CDR3 bases: TGCAGTGCCCAGAGGACTAGCGGTCCGTACCAAGAGACCCAGTACTTC. Translating gives CSAQRTSGPYQETQYF.

This clonotype was seen at least ten times. The rearrangement joins TRBV6-2 or TRBV6-3 to TRBJ2-7; TRBD2 might be the D (6 bases). The CDR3 extends over 14 amino acids. Germline values: CDR1 MNHEY, CDR2 SVGEGT. The V and J ends lost 0 bases and 3 bases respectively, with 9 bases between them. The CDR3 coding sequence is TGTGCCAGCAGTTACTCCGGGAGCGGCTACGAGCAGTACTTC. This gives the protein CASSYSGSGYEQYF.

This clonotype was recorded only once. A much larger clone differs from this one at a single base, so this may be a read error. The genes are TRBV5-6 and TRBJ2-4, with TRBD2 identical over 8 bases. The DNA end is more similar to TRBJ2-7, so the J call may be wrong. Germline CDR1 is SGHDT and CDR2 is YYEEEE. CDR3 length equals 14 residues. The CDR3 here is CVSSEGTSPNEQYF. The CDR3 bases are TGTGTCAGCAGCGAGGGGACTAGTCCGAACGAGCAGTACTTC.

Only a few counts were recorded for this clonotype. The rearrangement joins TRBV21-1 to TRBJ2-7; TRBD2 is taken as the D call from the table, unchecked against the DNA. TRBV21-1 represents a pseudogene. There are 16 residues in the CDR3. The DNA of the CDR3 is TGTGCCAGCAGCAACCCCGCAGCGGGAGCTGTCCACGAGCAGTACTTC. Amino acid sequence: CASSNPAAGAVHEQYF.

The table lists this clonotype with many counts. For the CDR3, the DNA is TGCGCCAGTTCCCGGGGCCCCTCCTACAATGAGCAGTTCTTC. It translates to CASSRGPSYNEQFF. The gene calls are TRBV5-1 and TRBJ2-1; D tentatively fits TRBD1 or TRBD2 (5 bases each). Germline values: CDR1 SGHRS, CDR2 YFSETQ. The CDR3 has 14 amino acids. Trimming pared 8 bases from V and 0 bases from J, leaving 12 bases between.

The V gene is TRBV5-1, the J gene TRBJ2-4, with 9 nucleotides matching TRBD1. V trimming: 1 base; J trimming: 6 bases; junction bases outside the gene matches: 2. The CDR3 length is 14 residues. Germline CDR1 is SGHRS and CDR2 is YFSETQ. CDR3 nucleotide sequence: TGCGCCAGCAGCTTGAGGGGACAGGGAAACATTCAGTACTTC. It codes for CASSLRGQGNIQYF.

CDR3 region: CASSPDLAGDTQYF. CDR3 DNA sequence: TGTGCCAGCAGCCCGGACCTAGCGGGAGATACGCAGTATTTT. This chain uses TRBV9 with TRBJ2-3; 8 bases match TRBD2. From germline, CDR1 is SGDLS and CDR2 YYNGEE. The CDR3 has 14 amino acids. Germline trimming cut 4 bases from V and 5 bases from J; bases unmatched to any gene: 6.

At least ten counts were recorded for this clonotype. The chain joins TRBV10-3 to TRBJ2-3; tentative D call: TRBD1 (7 bases). Germline loops: CDR1 ENHRY, CDR2 SYGVKD. CDR3 length equals 15 residues. V dropped 6 bases and J dropped 3 bases, with 16 bases sitting between them. The CDR3 DNA follows: TGTGCCATCAGCCCAGGGGGAGGAGAAACAGATACGCAGTATTTT. Protein: CAISPGGGETDTQYF.

This chain connects TRBV6-5 to TRBJ1-1, with D possibly being TRBD1 (5 bases). This CDR3 has 15 amino acids. Germline assignment: CDR1 MNHEY and CDR2 SVGAGI. V was shortened by 2 bases and J by 3 bases, with 13 bases between the two germline ends. The CDR3 sequence: CASSYVNGGDTEAFF. The CDR3 DNA reads as TGTGCCAGCAGTTACGTCAACGGGGGGGACACTGAAGCTTTCTTT.

The chain carries TRBV6-2 or TRBV6-3 and TRBJ2-3, with TRBD2 matching over 14 bases. Per germline, CDR1 MNHEY and CDR2 SVGEGT. The CDR3 totals 20 residues. The V gene end was trimmed by 0 bases and the J gene end by 0 bases; junction bases not matched to a gene: 8. Here the CDR3 reads CASSYSRLAGGVRSTDTQYF. The CDR3 DNA is TGTGCCAGCAGTTACTCCCGACTAGCGGGAGGGGTGAGGAGCACAGATACGCAGTATTTT.